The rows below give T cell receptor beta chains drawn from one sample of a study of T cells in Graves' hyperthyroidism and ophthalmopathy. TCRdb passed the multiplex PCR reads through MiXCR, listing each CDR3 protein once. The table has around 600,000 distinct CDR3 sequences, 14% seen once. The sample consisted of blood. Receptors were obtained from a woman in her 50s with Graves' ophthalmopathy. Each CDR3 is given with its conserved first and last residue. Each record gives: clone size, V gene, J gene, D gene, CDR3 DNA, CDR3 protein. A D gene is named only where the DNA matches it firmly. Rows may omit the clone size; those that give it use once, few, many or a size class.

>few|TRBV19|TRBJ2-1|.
TGTGCCAGTAGTTTTTACAAGGGGAGACGGTCCCACAATGAGCAGTTCTTC
CASSFYKGRRSHNEQFF
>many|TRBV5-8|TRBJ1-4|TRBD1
TGTGCCAGCAGCTCCACATACAGGGGCGGTGAAAAACTGTTTTTT
CASSSTYRGGEKLFF
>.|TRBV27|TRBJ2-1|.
TGTGCCAGCCGAGATGCAGGCTCCTACAATGAGCAGTTCTTC
CASRDAGSYNEQFF
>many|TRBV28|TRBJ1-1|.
TGTGCCAGCAGTTTAACTAAAAACGGACAGAATGAAGCTTTCTTT
CASSLTKNGQNEAFF
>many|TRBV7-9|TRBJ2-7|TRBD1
TGTGCCAGCAGCTCAAAGACAGGGCCTAACACCTACGAGCAGTACTTC
CASSSKTGPNTYEQYF
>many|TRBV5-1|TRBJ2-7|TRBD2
TGCGCCAGCAGCTGGGGGATACTAGCGGGAGTCCGAAACGAGCAGTACTTC
CASSWGILAGVRNEQYF
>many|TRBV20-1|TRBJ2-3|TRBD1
TGCAGTGCTACGACAGGGGGGGTAGATACGCAGTATTTT
CSATTGGVDTQYF
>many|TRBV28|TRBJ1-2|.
TGTGCCAGCAGTTTCCACCGCAGAAACTATGGCTACACCTTC
CASSFHRRNYGYTF
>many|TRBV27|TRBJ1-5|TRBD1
TGTGCCAGCAGTCCTTACGGACAGGGGGCCAATCAGCCCCAGCATTTT
CASSPYGQGANQPQHF
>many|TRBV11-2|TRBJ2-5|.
TGTGCCAGCACCCGGACTGGGGGAGAGACCCAGTACTTC
CASTRTGGETQYF
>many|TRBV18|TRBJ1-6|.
TGTGCCAGCTCACCACGGGAAGATTCACCCCTCCACTTT
CASSPREDSPLHF
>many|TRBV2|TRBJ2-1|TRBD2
TGTGCCAGCAGGTACGGGAGGGATTACAATGAGCAGTTCTTC
CASRYGRDYNEQFF
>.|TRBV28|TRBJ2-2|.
TGTGCCAGCAGTTTTTTAGGGTATGGGAACGGGGAGCTGTTTTTT
CASSFLGYGNGELFF
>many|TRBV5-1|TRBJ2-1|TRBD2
TGCGCCAGCAGCTTAGGTCCCGGGACTAGTTATGGGCAGTTCTTC
CASSLGPGTSYGQFF
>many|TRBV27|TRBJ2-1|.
TGTGCCAGCCGACGACTAGACGGATACAATGAGCAGTTCTTC
CASRRLDGYNEQFF
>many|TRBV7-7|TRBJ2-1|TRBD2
TGTGCTAGCAGCGCAGCGGGAGGGCCCTACAATGAGCAGTTCTTC
CASSAAGGPYNEQFF
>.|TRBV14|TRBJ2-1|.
TGTGCCAGCAGCCAAGATTTACTGCTTGGCTACTACAATGAGCAGTTCTTC
CASSQDLLLGYYNEQFF
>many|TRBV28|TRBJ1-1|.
TGTGCCAGTGCCGACACCGTGAACACTGAAGCTTTCTTT
CASADTVNTEAFF
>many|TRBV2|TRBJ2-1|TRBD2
TGTGCCAGCAGTGAAGTTGCTAGCGGGATGACCAATGAGCAGTTCTTC
CASSEVASGMTNEQFF
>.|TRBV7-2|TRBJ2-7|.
TGTGCCAGCAGCGAAGGGGGGGGTACCGAGCAGTACTTC
CASSEGGGTEQYF
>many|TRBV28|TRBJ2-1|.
TGTGCCAGCAGTTTACGCGGAACCCCGATGAATGAGCAGTTCTTC
CASSLRGTPMNEQFF
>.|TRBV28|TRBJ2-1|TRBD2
TGTGCCAGCAGCCGGACTAGCGGGGCCTTCGGTGAGCAGTTCTTC
CASSRTSGAFGEQFF
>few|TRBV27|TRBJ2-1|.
TGTGCCAGCAGTTTAGTAGGCCAGGGTCGGTTCTTC
CASSLVGQGRFF
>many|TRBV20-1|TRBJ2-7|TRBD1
TGCAGTGCTAGGTCAGGGGGCTTAATTAACGAGCAGTACTTC
CSARSGGLINEQYF
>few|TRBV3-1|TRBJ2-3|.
TGTGCCAGCAGCCAAGGGATTGTGAGGGGACTCATCGTAGACTCTAGCACAGATACGCAGTATTTT
CASSQGIVRGLIVDSSTDTQYF
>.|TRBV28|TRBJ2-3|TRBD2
TGTGCCAGCAGGGTGGGACTAGCGGCTTTCACAGATACGCAGTATTTT
CASRVGLAAFTDTQYF
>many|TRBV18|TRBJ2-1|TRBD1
TGTGCCAGCTCACAAATACAGGGGGTTGCCTACAATGAGCAGTTCTTC
CASSQIQGVAYNEQFF
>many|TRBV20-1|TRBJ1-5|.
TGCAGTGCTAGAGATGAGGGTCGCGGAATCTCTATCAATCAGCCCCAGCATTTT
CSARDEGRGISINQPQHF